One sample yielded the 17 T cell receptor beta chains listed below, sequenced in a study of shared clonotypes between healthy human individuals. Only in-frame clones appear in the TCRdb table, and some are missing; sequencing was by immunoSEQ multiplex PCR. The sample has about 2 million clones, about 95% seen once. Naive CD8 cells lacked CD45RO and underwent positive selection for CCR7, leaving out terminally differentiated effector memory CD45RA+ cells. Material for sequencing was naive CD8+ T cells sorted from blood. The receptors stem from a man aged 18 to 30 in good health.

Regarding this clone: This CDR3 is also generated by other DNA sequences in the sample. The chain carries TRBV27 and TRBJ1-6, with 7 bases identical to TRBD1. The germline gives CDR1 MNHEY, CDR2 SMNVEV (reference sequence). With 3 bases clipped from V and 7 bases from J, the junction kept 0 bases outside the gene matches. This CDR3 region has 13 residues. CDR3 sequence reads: CASSLGQNSPLHF. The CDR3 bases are TGTGCCAGCAGTTTGGGACAGAATTCACCCCTCCACTTT.

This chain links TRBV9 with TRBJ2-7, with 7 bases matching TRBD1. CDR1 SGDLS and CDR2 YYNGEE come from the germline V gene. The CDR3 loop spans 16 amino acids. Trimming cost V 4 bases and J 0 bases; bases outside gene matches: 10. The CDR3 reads CASSPRTGDHSYEQYF. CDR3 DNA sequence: TGTGCCAGCAGCCCCCGAACAGGGGATCACTCCTACGAGCAGTACTTC. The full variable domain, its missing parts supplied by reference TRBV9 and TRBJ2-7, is DSGVTQTPKHLITATGQRVTLRCSPRSGDLSVYWYQQSLDQGLQFLIQYYNGEERAKGNILERFSAQQFPDLHSELNLSSLELGDSALYFCASSPRTGDHSYEQYFGPGTRLTVT.

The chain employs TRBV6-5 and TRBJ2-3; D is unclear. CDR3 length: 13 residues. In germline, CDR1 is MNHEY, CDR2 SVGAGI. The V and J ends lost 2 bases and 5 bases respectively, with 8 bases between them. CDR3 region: CASSYKWVDTQYF. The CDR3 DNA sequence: TGTGCCAGCAGTTACAAATGGGTAGATACGCAGTATTTT.

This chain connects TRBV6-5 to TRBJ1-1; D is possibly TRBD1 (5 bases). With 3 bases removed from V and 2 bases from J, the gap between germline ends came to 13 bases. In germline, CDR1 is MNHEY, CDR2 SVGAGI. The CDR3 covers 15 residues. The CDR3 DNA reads TGTGCCAGCAGTTATTGGCAGGGCCAAAACACTGAAGCTTTCTTT. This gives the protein CASSYWQGQNTEAFF.

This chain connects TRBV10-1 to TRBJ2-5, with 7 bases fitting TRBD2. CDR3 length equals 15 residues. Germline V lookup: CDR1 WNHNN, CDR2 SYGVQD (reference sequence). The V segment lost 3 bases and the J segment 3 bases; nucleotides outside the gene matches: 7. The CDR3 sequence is CASSDTYGGKETQYF. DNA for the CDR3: TGCGCCAGCAGTGACACCTACGGGGGGAAAGAGACCCAGTACTTC.

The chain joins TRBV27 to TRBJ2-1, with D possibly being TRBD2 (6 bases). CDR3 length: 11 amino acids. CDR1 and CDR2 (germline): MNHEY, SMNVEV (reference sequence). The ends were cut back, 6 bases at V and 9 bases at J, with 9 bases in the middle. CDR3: CASRLGGEQFF. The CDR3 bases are TGTGCCAGCAGACTCGGGGGTGAGCAGTTCTTC.

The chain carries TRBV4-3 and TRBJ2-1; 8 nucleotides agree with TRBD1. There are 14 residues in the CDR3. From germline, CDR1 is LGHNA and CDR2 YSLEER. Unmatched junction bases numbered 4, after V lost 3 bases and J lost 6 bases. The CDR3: CASSQSDRGNEQFF. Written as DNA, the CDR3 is TGCGCCAGCAGCCAGAGCGACAGGGGCAATGAGCAGTTCTTC.

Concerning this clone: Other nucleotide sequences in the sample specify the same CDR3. The CDR3 DNA follows: TGCGCCAGCAGCTTCCGGGACAGGGGCTACGAGCAGTACTTC. Translated: CASSFRDRGYEQYF. The rearrangement joins TRBV5-1 to TRBJ2-7; 10 bases agree with TRBD1. V lost 2 bases, J lost 3 bases, and 2 bases stayed unmatched. CDR3 length: 14 amino acids. Germline V CDR1 and CDR2: SGHRS, YFSETQ. Full variable domain (rest looked up from reference TRBV5-1 and TRBJ2-7): KAGVTQTPRYLIKTRGQQVTLSCSPISGHRSVSWYQQTPGQGLQFLFEYFSETQRNKGNFPGRFSGRQFSNSRSEMNVSTLELGDSALYLCASSFRDRGYEQYFGPGTRLTVT.

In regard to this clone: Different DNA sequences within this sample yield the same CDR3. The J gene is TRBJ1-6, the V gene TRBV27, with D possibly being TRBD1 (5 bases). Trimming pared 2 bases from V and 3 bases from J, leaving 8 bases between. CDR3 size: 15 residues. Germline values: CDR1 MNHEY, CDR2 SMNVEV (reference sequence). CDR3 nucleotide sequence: TGTGCCAGCAGTTTAGGCCAGGGCTATAATTCACCCCTCCACTTT. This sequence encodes CASSLGQGYNSPLHF.

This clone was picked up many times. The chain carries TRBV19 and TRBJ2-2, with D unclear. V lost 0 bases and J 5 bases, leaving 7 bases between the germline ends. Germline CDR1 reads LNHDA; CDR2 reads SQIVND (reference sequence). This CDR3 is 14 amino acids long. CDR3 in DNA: TGTGCCAGTAGTATAGATCCCGGTACCGGGGAGCTGTTTTTT. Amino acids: CASSIDPGTGELFF.

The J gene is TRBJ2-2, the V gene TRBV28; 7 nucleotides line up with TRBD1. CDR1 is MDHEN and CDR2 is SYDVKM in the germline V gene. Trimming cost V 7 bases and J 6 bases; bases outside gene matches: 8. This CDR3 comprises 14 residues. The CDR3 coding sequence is TGTGCCAGCATCAAACAGGGGCGGGCCGGGGAGCTGTTTTTT. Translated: CASIKQGRAGELFF.

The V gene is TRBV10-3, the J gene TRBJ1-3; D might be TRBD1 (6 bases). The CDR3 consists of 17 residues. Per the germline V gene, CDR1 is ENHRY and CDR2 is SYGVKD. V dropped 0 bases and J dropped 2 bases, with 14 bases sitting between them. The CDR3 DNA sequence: TGTGCCATCAGTGAGTCGGGCACGACAGGCCCTGGAAACACCATATATTTT. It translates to CAISESGTTGPGNTIYF.

The CDR3: CASSFEAQSANEQFF. In DNA, the CDR3 is TGTGCCAGCAGTTTTGAGGCCCAATCGGCCAATGAGCAGTTCTTC. V usage is TRBV27 and J usage is TRBJ2-1; D is unresolved. Trimming removed 3 bases at V and 6 bases at J, with 15 bases between. The CDR3 loop spans 15 amino acids. Looked up from germline, CDR1 is MNHEY and CDR2 is SMNVEV (reference sequence).

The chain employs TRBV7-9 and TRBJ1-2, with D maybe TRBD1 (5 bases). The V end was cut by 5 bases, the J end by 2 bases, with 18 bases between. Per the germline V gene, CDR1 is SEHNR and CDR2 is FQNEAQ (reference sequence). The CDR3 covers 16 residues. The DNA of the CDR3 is TGTGCCAGCAGCGAACCCCTAATCGGGGCAAACTATGGCTACACCTTC. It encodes CASSEPLIGANYGYTF. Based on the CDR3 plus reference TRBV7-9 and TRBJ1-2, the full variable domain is DTGVSQNPRHKITKRGQNVTFRCDPISEHNRLYWYRQTLGQGPEFLTYFQNEAQLEKSRLLSDRFSAERPKGSFSTLEIQRTEQGDSAMYLCASSEPLIGANYGYTFGSGTRLTVV.

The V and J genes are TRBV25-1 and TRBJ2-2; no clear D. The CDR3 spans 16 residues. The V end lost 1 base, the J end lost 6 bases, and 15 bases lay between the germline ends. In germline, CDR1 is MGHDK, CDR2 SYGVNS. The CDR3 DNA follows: TGTGCCAGCAGTGAATTCGACTTCCGAGGTCCCGGGGAGCTGTTTTTT. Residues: CASSEFDFRGPGELFF.

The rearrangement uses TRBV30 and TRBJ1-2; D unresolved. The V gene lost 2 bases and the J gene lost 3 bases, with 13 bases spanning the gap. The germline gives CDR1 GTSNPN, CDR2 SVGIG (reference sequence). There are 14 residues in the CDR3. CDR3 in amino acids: CAWSYTTRDYGYTF. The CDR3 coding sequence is TGTGCCTGGAGTTACACCACGAGGGACTATGGCTACACCTTC.

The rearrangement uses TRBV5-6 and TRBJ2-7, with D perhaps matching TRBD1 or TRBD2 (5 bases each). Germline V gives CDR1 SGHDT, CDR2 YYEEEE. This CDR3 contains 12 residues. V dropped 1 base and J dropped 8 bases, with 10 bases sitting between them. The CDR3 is CASSLIGDQQYF. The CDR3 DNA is TGTGCCAGCAGCTTGATCGGGGACCAGCAGTACTTC. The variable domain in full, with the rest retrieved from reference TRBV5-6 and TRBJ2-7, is DAGVTQSPTHLIKTRGQQVTLRCSPKSGHDTVSWYQQALGQGPQFIFQYYEEEERQRGNFPDRFSGHQFPNYSSELNVNALLLGDSALYLCASSLIGDQQYFGPGTRLTVT.